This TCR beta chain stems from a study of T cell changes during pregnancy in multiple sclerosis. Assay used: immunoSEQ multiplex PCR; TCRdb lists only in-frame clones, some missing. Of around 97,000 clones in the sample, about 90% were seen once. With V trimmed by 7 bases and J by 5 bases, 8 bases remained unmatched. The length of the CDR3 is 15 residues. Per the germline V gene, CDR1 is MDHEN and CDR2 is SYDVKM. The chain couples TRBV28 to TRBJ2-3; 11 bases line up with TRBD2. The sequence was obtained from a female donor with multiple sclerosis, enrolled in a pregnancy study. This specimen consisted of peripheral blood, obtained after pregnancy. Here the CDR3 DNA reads TGTGCCAGCACCGGGGCGGGACTAGCGGAAGATACGCAGTATTTT. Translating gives CASTGAGLAEDTQYF.